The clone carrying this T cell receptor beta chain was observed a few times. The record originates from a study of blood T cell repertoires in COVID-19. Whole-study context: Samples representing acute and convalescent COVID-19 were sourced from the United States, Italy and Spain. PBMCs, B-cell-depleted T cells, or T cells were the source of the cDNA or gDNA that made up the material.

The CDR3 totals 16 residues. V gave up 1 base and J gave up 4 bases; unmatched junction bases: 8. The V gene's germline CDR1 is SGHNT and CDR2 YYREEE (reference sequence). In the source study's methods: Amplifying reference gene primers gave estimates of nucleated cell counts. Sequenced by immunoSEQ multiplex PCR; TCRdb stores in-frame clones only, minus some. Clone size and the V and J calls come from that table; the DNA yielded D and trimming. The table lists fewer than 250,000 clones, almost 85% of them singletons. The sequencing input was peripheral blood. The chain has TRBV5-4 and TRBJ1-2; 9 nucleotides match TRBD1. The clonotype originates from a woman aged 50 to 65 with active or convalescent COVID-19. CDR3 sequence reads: CASSLRGTGSSYGYTF. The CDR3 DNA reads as TGTGCCAGCAGCTTGAGGGGGACAGGGTCTTCCTATGGCTACACCTTC.